A selection of T cell receptor beta chains follows, all from one sample in a study of T-cell memory formation after mild COVID-19. TCRdb processed the 5' RACE reads anew with MiXCR; each CDR3 protein has one entry. The sample consists of around 250,000 distinct CDR3 sequences, around 15% of them appearing once. The sequencing sample was made of PBMCs or a T cell subset sorted from them (not recorded which). These receptors were collected from a young man who had mild COVID-19 (a few samples of this study predate the infection). Cell type and time point are not known. The CDR3 runs from the conserved cysteine through the conserved F or W. Each record gives: V gene, clone size, J gene, D gene, CDR3 protein, CDR3 DNA. A D gene is named only where the DNA matches it firmly. Only part of the rows carry a size: once, few, many, or a class if the clone is expanded.

V gene: TRBV12-3/TRBV12-4
clone size: NA
J gene: TRBJ2-5
D gene: TRBD1
CDR3 protein: CASSFGTGPETQYF
CDR3 DNA: TGTGCCAGCAGTTTTGGGACAGGGCCCGAGACCCAGTACTTC

V gene: TRBV12-3/TRBV12-4
clone size: NA
J gene: TRBJ1-2
D gene: NA
CDR3 protein: CASSWRTSLDYGYTF
CDR3 DNA: TGTGCCAGCAGCTGGAGGACAAGTTTAGACTATGGCTACACCTTC

V gene: TRBV2
clone size: NA
J gene: TRBJ2-5
D gene: TRBD2
CDR3 protein: CASWTSGGASQETQYF
CDR3 DNA: TGTGCCAGCTGGACTAGCGGGGGGGCGTCTCAAGAGACCCAGTACTTC

V gene: TRBV7-3
clone size: NA
J gene: TRBJ2-3
D gene: NA
CDR3 protein: CASSSGFTDTQYF
CDR3 DNA: TGTGCCAGCAGCTCAGGATTTACAGATACGCAGTATTTT

V gene: TRBV5-1
clone size: many
J gene: TRBJ2-5
D gene: NA
CDR3 protein: CASSLGSPTGAGETQYF
CDR3 DNA: TGCGCCAGCAGCTTGGGGTCCCCAACGGGGGCTGGGGAGACCCAGTACTTC

V gene: TRBV4-3
clone size: many
J gene: TRBJ2-5
D gene: NA
CDR3 protein: CASSQDKETQYF
CDR3 DNA: TGCGCCAGCAGCCAAGACAAAGAGACCCAGTACTTC

V gene: TRBV20-1
clone size: many
J gene: TRBJ2-6
D gene: NA
CDR3 protein: CSARVSGANVLTF
CDR3 DNA: TGCAGTGCTAGAGTCTCTGGGGCCAACGTCCTGACTTTC

V gene: TRBV20-1
clone size: many
J gene: TRBJ1-2
D gene: NA
CDR3 protein: CSARSHLGGRDGYTF
CDR3 DNA: TGCAGTGCTAGATCCCACCTCGGGGGGAGGGATGGCTACACCTTC

V gene: TRBV12-3/TRBV12-4
clone size: NA
J gene: TRBJ2-3
D gene: NA
CDR3 protein: CASSFGGTSDTQYF
CDR3 DNA: TGTGCCAGCAGTTTCGGCGGGACCTCGGATACGCAGTATTTT

V gene: TRBV6-1
clone size: NA
J gene: TRBJ1-2
D gene: TRBD1
CDR3 protein: CASSLQPGTGNYGYTF
CDR3 DNA: TGTGCCAGCAGTCTCCAACCCGGGACAGGGAACTATGGCTACACCTTC

V gene: TRBV4-1
clone size: few
J gene: TRBJ1-1
D gene: NA
CDR3 protein: CASSQVGQRGTEAFF
CDR3 DNA: TGCGCCAGCAGCCAAGTCGGGCAGAGGGGGACTGAAGCTTTCTTT

V gene: TRBV10-3
clone size: few
J gene: TRBJ2-3
D gene: NA
CDR3 protein: CAISGAWGTDTQYF
CDR3 DNA: TGTGCCATCAGTGGGGCCTGGGGCACAGATACGCAGTATTTT

V gene: TRBV20-1
clone size: NA
J gene: TRBJ2-1
D gene: TRBD1
CDR3 protein: CSARQGDNEQFF
CDR3 DNA: TGCAGTGCTAGACAGGGGGACAATGAGCAGTTCTTC

V gene: TRBV12-3/TRBV12-4
clone size: few
J gene: TRBJ1-6
D gene: NA
CDR3 protein: CASTPDSVVGPLHF
CDR3 DNA: TGTGCCAGCACCCCGGACAGCGTAGTGGGACCCCTCCACTTT

V gene: TRBV4-1
clone size: NA
J gene: TRBJ1-2
D gene: TRBD1
CDR3 protein: CASSPIGQGANLGGYTF
CDR3 DNA: TGCGCCAGCAGCCCTATAGGACAGGGGGCGAACCTTGGTGGCTACACCTTC

V gene: TRBV20-1
clone size: few
J gene: TRBJ1-4
D gene: NA
CDR3 protein: CSARDRRASEKLFF
CDR3 DNA: TGCAGTGCTAGAGATCGCAGGGCTTCTGAAAAACTGTTTTTT

V gene: TRBV10-3
clone size: few
J gene: TRBJ1-5
D gene: NA
CDR3 protein: CAISELGLDNQPQHF
CDR3 DNA: TGTGCCATCAGTGAGTTGGGACTCGACAATCAGCCCCAGCATTTT

V gene: TRBV4-1
clone size: many
J gene: TRBJ2-1
D gene: NA
CDR3 protein: CASSQRGASYNEQFF
CDR3 DNA: TGCGCCAGCAGTCAACGAGGGGCGTCCTACAATGAGCAGTTCTTC

V gene: TRBV6-2/TRBV6-3
clone size: NA
J gene: TRBJ2-1
D gene: NA
CDR3 protein: CASDPGSSYNEQFF
CDR3 DNA: TGTGCCAGCGACCCAGGGAGCTCCTACAATGAGCAGTTCTTC

V gene: TRBV27
clone size: few
J gene: TRBJ2-3
D gene: NA
CDR3 protein: CASKISGTDTQYF
CDR3 DNA: TGTGCCAGCAAAATCTCAGGGACAGATACGCAGTATTTT

V gene: TRBV7-3
clone size: few
J gene: TRBJ2-3
D gene: NA
CDR3 protein: CASSAQRGRGTDTQYF
CDR3 DNA: TGTGCCAGCAGCGCGCAGAGGGGGAGGGGCACAGATACGCAGTATTTT

V gene: TRBV25-1
clone size: NA
J gene: TRBJ2-3
D gene: TRBD2
CDR3 protein: CASSSLRTSGGDTQYF
CDR3 DNA: TGTGCCAGCAGTTCACTAAGGACTAGCGGGGGGGATACGCAGTATTTT

V gene: TRBV4-1
clone size: few
J gene: TRBJ2-3
D gene: NA
CDR3 protein: CASSQDPGARADTQYF
CDR3 DNA: TGCGCCAGCAGCCAAGATCCGGGGGCAAGGGCAGATACGCAGTATTTT

V gene: TRBV18
clone size: NA
J gene: TRBJ2-3
D gene: TRBD1
CDR3 protein: CASSPRGPATDTQYF
CDR3 DNA: TGTGCCAGCTCACCCAGGGGGCCAGCCACAGATACGCAGTATTTT

V gene: TRBV6-5
clone size: few
J gene: TRBJ1-2
D gene: NA
CDR3 protein: CASSYLSFYGYTF
CDR3 DNA: TGTGCCAGCAGTTACCTGTCGTTCTATGGCTACACCTTC

V gene: TRBV20-1
clone size: NA
J gene: TRBJ2-1
D gene: TRBD2
CDR3 protein: CSAKRGGPYNEQFF
CDR3 DNA: TGCAGTGCCAAACGGGGGGGCCCCTACAATGAGCAGTTCTTC

V gene: TRBV2
clone size: few
J gene: TRBJ2-1
D gene: NA
CDR3 protein: CASSGEVHEQFF
CDR3 DNA: TGTGCCAGCAGTGGGGAAGTCCATGAGCAGTTCTTC

V gene: TRBV2
clone size: NA
J gene: TRBJ1-2
D gene: NA
CDR3 protein: CASSLPTNYGYTF
CDR3 DNA: TGTGCCAGCAGCCTCCCAACTAACTATGGCTACACCTTC

V gene: TRBV5-1
clone size: NA
J gene: TRBJ2-2
D gene: NA
CDR3 protein: CASSLAPAGRSNTGELFF
CDR3 DNA: TGCGCCAGCAGCTTGGCACCGGCAGGGCGCTCGAACACCGGGGAGCTGTTTTTT

V gene: TRBV7-8
clone size: NA
J gene: TRBJ2-5
D gene: NA
CDR3 protein: CASSLARTLQETQYF
CDR3 DNA: TGTGCCAGCAGCTTAGCCCGGACACTCCAAGAGACCCAGTACTTC

V gene: TRBV15
clone size: NA
J gene: TRBJ2-3
D gene: NA
CDR3 protein: CATSRAGTRGTQYF
CDR3 DNA: TGTGCCACCAGCAGAGCTGGTACGAGGGGTACGCAGTATTTT

V gene: TRBV13
clone size: few
J gene: TRBJ1-1
D gene: NA
CDR3 protein: CASTRGRQNTEAFF
CDR3 DNA: TGTGCCAGCACCCGCGGACGGCAGAACACTGAAGCTTTCTTT

V gene: TRBV5-1
clone size: NA
J gene: TRBJ2-7
D gene: NA
CDR3 protein: CASDDRDRGSYEQYF
CDR3 DNA: TGCGCCAGCGATGACCGGGACCGGGGCTCCTACGAGCAGTACTTC

V gene: TRBV14
clone size: NA
J gene: TRBJ2-3
D gene: TRBD2
CDR3 protein: CASSQTVTSGDTQYF
CDR3 DNA: TGTGCCAGCAGCCAAACAGTAACTAGCGGCGATACGCAGTATTTT

V gene: TRBV6-5
clone size: NA
J gene: TRBJ1-5
D gene: NA
CDR3 protein: CACSPLHSGQPQHF
CDR3 DNA: TGTGCCTGCAGTCCGCTCCACAGTGGCCAGCCCCAGCATTTT

V gene: TRBV9
clone size: NA
J gene: TRBJ2-5
D gene: TRBD1
CDR3 protein: CASSEGPGQGTETQYF
CDR3 DNA: TGTGCCAGCAGCGAAGGCCCGGGACAGGGGACGGAGACCCAGTACTTC

V gene: TRBV6-5
clone size: few
J gene: TRBJ1-2
D gene: NA
CDR3 protein: CASSWQGANYGYTF
CDR3 DNA: TGTGCCAGCAGTTGGCAGGGTGCTAACTATGGCTACACCTTC

V gene: TRBV12-3/TRBV12-4
clone size: few
J gene: TRBJ2-5
D gene: NA
CDR3 protein: CASSPASYPETQYF
CDR3 DNA: TGTGCCAGCAGTCCCGCTAGCTATCCAGAGACCCAGTACTTC

V gene: TRBV7-9
clone size: NA
J gene: TRBJ1-4
D gene: NA
CDR3 protein: CASSLDDEKLFF
CDR3 DNA: TGTGCCAGCAGCTTAGATGATGAAAAACTGTTTTTT

V gene: TRBV6-1
clone size: NA
J gene: TRBJ2-5
D gene: NA
CDR3 protein: CASSAPGGTGMLTQYF
CDR3 DNA: TGTGCCAGCAGTGCGCCGGGGGGGACAGGGATGTTGACCCAGTACTTC

V gene: TRBV29-1
clone size: few
J gene: TRBJ2-1
D gene: NA
CDR3 protein: CSVTRGAREQFF
CDR3 DNA: TGCAGCGTTACCCGAGGGGCGCGGGAGCAGTTCTTC

V gene: TRBV20-1
clone size: once
J gene: TRBJ1-1
D gene: TRBD1
CDR3 protein: CSAFAGGSDTEAFF
CDR3 DNA: TGCAGTGCTTTCGCAGGGGGCAGCGACACTGAAGCTTTCTTT

V gene: TRBV20-1
clone size: few
J gene: TRBJ2-2
D gene: NA
CDR3 protein: CSASEGRDTGELFF
CDR3 DNA: TGCAGTGCTAGTGAGGGACGGGACACCGGGGAGCTGTTTTTT

V gene: TRBV11-2
clone size: many
J gene: TRBJ1-2
D gene: TRBD1
CDR3 protein: CASSLTGVYGYTF
CDR3 DNA: TGTGCCAGCAGCTTGACAGGGGTCTATGGCTACACCTTC

V gene: TRBV6-2/TRBV6-3
clone size: NA
J gene: TRBJ1-1
D gene: NA
CDR3 protein: CASSLGGSLTEAFF
CDR3 DNA: TGTGCCAGCAGTCTAGGAGGCAGCCTCACTGAAGCTTTCTTT

V gene: TRBV29-1
clone size: NA
J gene: TRBJ2-1
D gene: TRBD1
CDR3 protein: CSVPGGRSYNEQFF
CDR3 DNA: TGCAGCGTCCCAGGGGGCCGCTCCTACAATGAGCAGTTCTTC

V gene: TRBV7-3
clone size: NA
J gene: TRBJ2-3
D gene: TRBD2
CDR3 protein: CASSLLAGPVGDTQYF
CDR3 DNA: TGTGCCAGCAGCTTGCTAGCGGGACCCGTGGGGGATACGCAGTATTTT

V gene: TRBV27
clone size: few
J gene: TRBJ2-3
D gene: NA
CDR3 protein: CASHRGGFDTDTQYF
CDR3 DNA: TGTGCCAGCCATAGGGGGGGCTTCGACACAGATACGCAGTATTTT

V gene: TRBV7-9
clone size: NA
J gene: TRBJ1-2
D gene: NA
CDR3 protein: CASSVGENGYTF
CDR3 DNA: TGTGCCAGCAGCGTAGGTGAAAATGGCTACACCTTC

V gene: TRBV9
clone size: few
J gene: TRBJ1-2
D gene: NA
CDR3 protein: CASSVAHYGYTF
CDR3 DNA: TGTGCCAGCAGCGTAGCCCACTATGGCTACACCTTC

V gene: TRBV6-5
clone size: NA
J gene: TRBJ1-2
D gene: NA
CDR3 protein: CASSYSSVYGYTF
CDR3 DNA: TGTGCCAGCAGTTACTCGTCGGTCTATGGCTACACCTTC

V gene: TRBV20-1
clone size: NA
J gene: TRBJ2-7
D gene: TRBD2
CDR3 protein: CSARPTSGTSYEQYF
CDR3 DNA: TGCAGTGCTAGACCCACTAGCGGGACCTCCTACGAGCAGTACTTC

V gene: TRBV12-3/TRBV12-4
clone size: few
J gene: TRBJ2-1
D gene: NA
CDR3 protein: CASRTEGEQFF
CDR3 DNA: TGTGCCAGCCGTACGGAGGGTGAGCAGTTCTTC

V gene: TRBV20-1
clone size: NA
J gene: TRBJ2-5
D gene: TRBD2
CDR3 protein: CSADSGGTGTQYF
CDR3 DNA: TGCAGTGCCGACAGCGGGGGCACGGGGACCCAGTACTTC